This T cell receptor beta chain was identified in a study of blood T cell repertoires in COVID-19. Overall study: There were acute and convalescent COVID-19 samples, and they came from the United States, Italy and Spain.

The CDR3 consists of 16 residues. Germline lookup yields CDR1 LGHNA and CDR2 YNFKEQ. V lost 0 bases, J lost 12 bases, and 10 bases stayed unmatched. The study assigned cohorts using participant-reported clinical history. In the study's own analysis: Using reference gene primer amplification, nucleated cell counts were estimated. Clones were sequenced by immunoSEQ multiplex PCR, and TCRdb holds only the in-frame ones, with some missing. Clonal size and the V and J genes are those of that table, whereas D and trimming came from the DNA. The data show some 330,000 clones, over 75% seen once. Specimen: PBMCs or T cells enriched from blood (not recorded which). The chain recombines TRBV4-2 with TRBJ2-1; TRBD2 agrees at 11 bases. This sequence originates from a man aged 30-40 years who had recovered from COVID-19. CDR3 protein: CASSQDNQLAGVRQFF. The CDR3 DNA reads TGTGCCAGCAGCCAAGATAACCAACTAGCGGGGGTGCGGCAGTTCTTC.